The clone carrying this TCR beta chain was observed once. Its antigen is not known. Profiling relied on immunoSEQ multiplex PCR, and the TCRdb table lists in-frame clones only, not all of them. The sample lists around 96,000 clones; around 83% were seen once. The V gene's germline CDR1 is ENHRY and CDR2 SYGVKD. This CDR3 is 11 amino acids long. The V end was cut by 2 bases, the J end by 11 bases, with 7 bases between. The data derive from a study of T cell responses to AZD1222 COVID-19 vaccine. Study-level results: Sampled repertoires all dated from after the peak T cell response.

This TCR was recovered from an adult who received the AZD1222 COVID-19 vaccine. This specimen consisted of peripheral blood, obtained 28 days after the second AZD1222 dose. The rearrangement links TRBV10-3 to TRBJ1-5; D gene uncertain. CDR3 protein: CAISEGWSQHF. CDR3 nucleotide sequence: TGTGCCATCAGTGAGGGCTGGTCCCAGCATTTT.